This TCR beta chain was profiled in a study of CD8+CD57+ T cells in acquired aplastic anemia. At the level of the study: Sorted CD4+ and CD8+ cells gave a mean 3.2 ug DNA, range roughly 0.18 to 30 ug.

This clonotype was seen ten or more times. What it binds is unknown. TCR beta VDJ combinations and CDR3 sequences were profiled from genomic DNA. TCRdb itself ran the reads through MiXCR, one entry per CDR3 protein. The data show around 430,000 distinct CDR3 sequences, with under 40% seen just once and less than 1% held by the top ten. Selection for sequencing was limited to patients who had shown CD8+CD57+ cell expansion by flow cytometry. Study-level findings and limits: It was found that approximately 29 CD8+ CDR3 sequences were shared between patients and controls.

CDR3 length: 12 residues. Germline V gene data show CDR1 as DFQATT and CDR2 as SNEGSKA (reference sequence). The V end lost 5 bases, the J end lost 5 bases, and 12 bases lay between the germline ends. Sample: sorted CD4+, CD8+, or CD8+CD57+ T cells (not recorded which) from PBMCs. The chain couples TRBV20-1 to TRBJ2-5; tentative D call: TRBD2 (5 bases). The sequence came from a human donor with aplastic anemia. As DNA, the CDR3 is TGCAGTGCTCGACGGGATGGTGAGACCCAGTACTTC. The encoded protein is CSARRDGETQYF.